A single sample gave rise to the 26 T cell receptor beta chains below, sequenced in a study of blood T cell repertoires in COVID-19. Assay used: immunoSEQ multiplex PCR; TCRdb lists only in-frame clones, some missing. This table has about 220,000 clones, 80% to 90% appearing once. The source material was peripheral blood. The receptors stem from a man aged 25 to 40 who had recovered from COVID-19.

The V and J genes are TRBV5-1 and TRBJ2-3; D gene ambiguous. Germline lookup yields CDR1 SGHRS and CDR2 YFSETQ. Between the trimmed V and J ends, which lost 0 bases and 3 bases, there was a span of 11 bases. This CDR3 has 15 amino acids. CDR3 loop: CASSLGLLLTDTQYF. In DNA form, the CDR3 reads TGCGCCAGCAGCTTGGGTCTCCTTCTAACAGATACGCAGTATTTT.

The rearrangement links TRBV18 to TRBJ2-2; TRBD2 matches 10 bases. The J segment lost 6 bases and the V segment lost 2 bases, leaving 3 bases of the junction unmatched. Germline values: CDR1 KGHSH, CDR2 LQKENI. The CDR3 loop spans 15 amino acids. The CDR3 bases are TGTGCCAGCTCACCAAGAACTAGCGGGGCCGGGGAGCTGTTTTTT. Encoded protein: CASSPRTSGAGELFF.

V usage is TRBV5-1 and J usage is TRBJ2-7; 7 nucleotides align to TRBD1. After removal of 0 bases from V and 0 bases from J, the junction contained 12 bases not matched to a gene. Germline-derived CDR1 and CDR2 are SGHRS and YFSETQ. The CDR3 loop spans 18 amino acids. This chain's CDR3 is CASSLGVGDRVTSYEQYF. CDR3 nucleotide sequence: TGCGCCAGCAGCTTGGGGGTTGGAGACAGGGTGACCTCCTACGAGCAGTACTTC.

The chain is built from TRBV6-5 and TRBJ2-3; no clear D. V was trimmed by 6 bases and J by 4 bases, leaving 11 bases between them. This CDR3 spans 13 amino acids. Per germline, CDR1 MNHEY and CDR2 SVGAGI. CDR3 nucleotides: TGTGCCAGCAGGGCCTGGTCAGCAGATACGCAGTATTTT. This codes for CASRAWSADTQYF.

This clone was detected only once. This CDR3 is CASSPLLGDRGAQPQHF. In nucleotides, the CDR3 is TGTGCCAGCAGCCCCCTCCTGGGGGACAGGGGGGCTCAGCCCCAGCATTTT. V and J are TRBV7-6 and TRBJ1-5, with 11 positions matching TRBD1. Looked up from germline, CDR1 is SGHVS and CDR2 is FNYEAQ. Losses at the gene ends were 5 bases for V and 6 bases for J; bases not matched to a gene: 12. The CDR3 is made up of 17 amino acids.

This chain links TRBV10-1 with TRBJ1-4; 10 bases are a match to TRBD1. Germline V gene lookup returns CDR1 WNHNN and CDR2 SYGVQD (reference sequence). The junction had 5 bases not matched to a gene; V was cut back by 5 bases and J by 8 bases. The CDR3 is made up of 14 amino acids. The CDR3 DNA follows: TGCGCCAGCAGTCCGGGACAGGGGAGGGAAAAACTGTTTTTT. This gives the protein CASSPGQGREKLFF.

V is TRBV27 and J is TRBJ2-7; the match to TRBD1 covers 8 bases. The V and J ends lost 2 bases and 0 bases, in that order; junction bases with no gene match: 6. Germline V gene data show CDR1 as MNHEY and CDR2 as SMNVEV (reference sequence). CDR3 length: 16 residues. The CDR3 coding sequence is TGTGCCAGCAGTTTAACCCAGGGGGCTTTCTCCTACGAGCAGTACTTC. Its translation is CASSLTQGAFSYEQYF.

This clone was seen only a few times. This chain uses TRBV14 with TRBJ2-2; D gene unclear. The CDR3 consists of 13 residues. Trimming left V 1 base short and J 3 bases short, with 3 bases between. Germline V gene sequence: CDR1 SGHDN, CDR2 FVKESK. The CDR3 nucleotides are TGTGCCAGCAGCCAAGTCTACACCGGGGAGCTGTTTTTT. Translated, it gives CASSQVYTGELFF.

This clone was counted a few times. In DNA, the CDR3 is TGTGCCACCAGTGATTTGGCCAGGGGCTATATAAATCAGCCCCAGCATTTT. Protein: CATSDLARGYINQPQHF. This chain links TRBV24-1 with TRBJ1-5; D perhaps matches TRBD1 (6 bases). The V end was cut by 0 bases, the J end by 4 bases, with 15 bases between. The length of the CDR3 is 17 residues. Germline V gene data show CDR1 as KGHDR and CDR2 as SFDVKD.

This chain links TRBV2 with TRBJ1-2, with TRBD1 matching 8 bases. The junction had 5 bases not matched to a gene; V was cut back by 6 bases and J by 2 bases. In germline, CDR1 is SNHLY, CDR2 FYNNEI. This CDR3 has 14 amino acids. CDR3 amino acids: CASRVTGANYGYTF. As DNA, the CDR3 is TGTGCCAGCAGGGTGACAGGGGCGAACTATGGCTACACCTTC.

The chain couples TRBV29-1 to TRBJ1-2; tentatively, D is TRBD1 (6 bases). Germline CDR1 is SQVTM and CDR2 is ANQGSEA. Trimming took 7 bases from V and 1 from J, leaving 16 bases between them. This CDR3 has 14 residues. The chain's CDR3 is CSGGHSLRNYGYTF. The CDR3 region has the DNA TGCAGCGGGGGGCACTCACTCCGTAACTATGGCTACACCTTC.

The chain carries TRBV5-1 and TRBJ1-1; no firm D call. The germline CDR1 and CDR2 sequences are SGHRS and YFSETQ. The CDR3 is 15 residues long. Trimming took off 0 bases at V and 5 bases at J, with 14 bases between the two ends. Here the CDR3 DNA reads TGCGCCAGCAGCTTGGTTGTAGGCGGTTCGACTGAAGCTTTCTTT. Translation gives CASSLVVGGSTEAFF.

In its sample, this clone was seen a few times. The chain recombines TRBV10-2 with TRBJ2-3; 8 nucleotides line up with TRBD1. This CDR3 is 12 amino acids long. Per the germline V gene, CDR1 is WSHSY and CDR2 is SAAADI. With 6 bases clipped from V and 6 bases from J, the junction kept 2 bases outside the gene matches. The CDR3 DNA follows: TGCGCCAGCAGAGGACAGGGCGATACGCAGTATTTT. As protein: CASRGQGDTQYF.

This clone was seen more than once but under ten times. The rearrangement joins TRBV7-9 to TRBJ2-7, with D perhaps matching TRBD1 (6 bases). Germline loops: CDR1 SEHNR, CDR2 FQNEAQ (reference sequence). CDR3 length equals 15 residues. Deletions cut 5 bases from V and 6 bases from J, with 20 bases between. This CDR3 is CASSPLQGQMAEQYF. The CDR3 DNA sequence: TGTGCCAGCAGCCCCCTACAGGGTCAGATGGCCGAGCAGTACTTC.

The chain uses TRBV6-2 or TRBV6-3 and TRBJ2-3; 14 nucleotides align to TRBD2. The V segment lost 5 bases and the J segment 2 bases; nucleotides outside the gene matches: 3. Looked up from germline, CDR1 is MNHEY and CDR2 is SVGEGT. The CDR3 contains 16 residues. CDR3 protein: CASSPGLAGVTDTQYF. The CDR3 nucleotides read TGTGCCAGCAGTCCGGGACTAGCGGGGGTCACAGATACGCAGTATTTT.

V is TRBV7-2 and J is TRBJ2-7; 7 bases are shared with TRBD2. This CDR3 comprises 14 residues. Trimming took 4 bases from V and 5 from J; bases not matched to a gene: 8. In germline, CDR1 is SGHTA, CDR2 FQGNSA. CDR3 DNA: TGTGCCAGCAGCTCAGTGGGAGGGAGGGACGAGCAGTACTTC. This encodes CASSSVGGRDEQYF.

This chain links TRBV6-5 with TRBJ1-5, with TRBD1 matching over 8 bases. Per the germline V gene, CDR1 is MNHEY and CDR2 is SVGAGI. This CDR3 region has 16 residues. Trimming removed 0 bases from V and 6 bases from J; junction bases left unmatched: 7. The chain's CDR3 is CASSYSVQGVSQPQHF. CDR3 in DNA: TGTGCCAGCAGTTACTCGGTACAGGGGGTGAGTCAGCCCCAGCATTTT.

V is TRBV5-8 and J is TRBJ1-4; the match to TRBD1 covers 9 bases. Germline CDR1 reads SGHTS; CDR2 reads YDEGEE. The ends lost 4 bases at V and 7 bases at J; junction bases unmatched: 5. The CDR3 sequence is 14 residues long. The CDR3 coding sequence is TGTGCCAGCAGCCAGGGACAGGGTGGTGAAAAACTGTTTTTT. Translation: CASSQGQGGEKLFF.

The V call is TRBV4-1, the J call TRBJ2-5; TRBD1 is a possible D gene (6 bases). Trimming stripped 1 base from V and 2 bases from J, with 11 bases between. Germline assignment: CDR1 MGHRA and CDR2 YSYEKL. This CDR3 contains 15 residues. CDR3 residues: CASSQGQVQQETQYF. DNA of the CDR3: TGCGCCAGCAGCCAAGGACAGGTCCAACAAGAGACCCAGTACTTC.

The chain is built from TRBV18 and TRBJ2-7; D not certain. CDR3 length equals 12 residues. V gave up 5 bases and J gave up 1 base, with 6 bases separating them. The germline gives CDR1 KGHSH, CDR2 LQKENI. CDR3 amino acids: CASSNSSYEQYF. The CDR3 DNA reads TGTGCCAGCTCAAACAGTTCCTACGAGCAGTACTTC. The variable domain in full, with the rest retrieved from reference TRBV18 and TRBJ2-7, is NAGVMQNPRHLVRRRGQEARLRCSPMKGHSHVYWYRQLPEEGLKFMVYLQKENIIDESGMPKERFSAEFPKEGPSILRIQQVVRGDSAAYFCASSNSSYEQYFGPGTRLTVT.

V usage is TRBV5-8 and J usage is TRBJ1-5; D is unclear. The CDR3 is 12 amino acids. V was clipped by 0 bases and J by 7 bases, with 5 bases between them. Germline V lookup: CDR1 SGHTS, CDR2 YDEGEE. The CDR3 spells CASSLDGQPQHF. CDR3 nucleotide sequence: TGTGCCAGCAGCTTGGACGGGCAGCCCCAGCATTTT.

CDR3 bases: TGTGCCAGTAGTATCGCAGGGGCCGGGGCCAACGTCCTGACTTTC. It is translated as CASSIAGAGANVLTF. The chain employs TRBV19 and TRBJ2-6, with D tentatively TRBD1 (6 bases). V was clipped by 3 bases and J by 4 bases, with 10 bases between them. The CDR3 runs to 15 residues. The germline gives CDR1 LNHDA, CDR2 SQIVND (reference sequence).

This chain joins TRBV15 and TRBJ2-5; D not certain. Germline loops: CDR1 LNHNV, CDR2 YYDKDF (reference sequence). The ends were cut back, 5 bases at V and 5 bases at J, with 21 bases in the middle. The CDR3 has 16 amino acids. The CDR3 sequence: CATSVLSRVLTETQYF. For the CDR3, the DNA is TGTGCCACCAGCGTCCTGAGCCGGGTCCTTACTGAGACCCAGTACTTC. Together with reference TRBV15 and TRBJ2-5, the CDR3 gives the full variable domain: DAMVIQNPRYQVTQFGKPVTLSCSQTLNHNVMYWYQQKSSQAPKLLFHYYDKDFNNEADTPDNFQSRRPNTSFCFLDIRSPGLGDTAMYLCATSVLSRVLTETQYFGPGTRLLVL.

The chain has TRBV19 and TRBJ1-5, with TRBD1 matching over 7 bases. The CDR3 spans 14 residues. Germline CDR1 and CDR2: LNHDA and SQIVND (reference sequence). Trimming at V came to 3 bases and at J to 6 bases, leaving 5 bases not matched to a gene. Here the CDR3 reads CASSISGGSQPQHF. CDR3 coding DNA: TGTGCCAGTAGTATCTCAGGGGGGAGTCAGCCCCAGCATTTT.

This chain links TRBV3-1 (or the pseudogene TRBV3-2) with TRBJ2-1; D perhaps matches TRBD1 (6 bases). The CDR3 is made up of 20 amino acids. From germline, CDR1 is LGHDT and CDR2 YNNKEL (reference sequence). Trimming removed 3 bases at V and 4 bases at J, with 28 bases between. In DNA form, the CDR3 reads TGTGCCAGCAGCCACTCAATACAGGGATTTCGCCGAATAAATTACAATGAGCAGTTCTTC. It codes for CASSHSIQGFRRINYNEQFF.

This rearrangement joins TRBV27 to TRBJ1-2, with D possibly matching TRBD1 (5 bases). Germline CDR1 reads MNHEY; CDR2 reads SMNVEV (reference sequence). The CDR3 runs to 14 residues. The V end was cut by 4 bases, the J end by 4 bases, with 13 bases between. The CDR3 sequence: CASSSLGGFYGYTF. CDR3 DNA sequence: TGTGCCAGCAGTTCCCTGGGGGGGTTCTATGGCTACACCTTC.